Listed below are T cell receptor beta chains from one sample, sequenced in a study of regulatory T cells in long-lasting Graves disease. TCRdb used MiXCR to reprocess the multiplex PCR reads, holding one entry per CDR3 protein. The repertoire holds 400,000 to 450,000 distinct CDR3 sequences, with approximately 15% as singletons. The data were also submitted as part of a second study, on T cells in Graves' hyperthyroidism and ophthalmopathy.

This specimen consisted of peripheral blood mononuclear cells (PBMCs), obtained at new diagnosis, from a patient treated with antithyroid drugs. These receptors were obtained from a woman in her thirties with Graves disease. The CDR3 runs from the conserved cysteine through the conserved F or W. A D gene is named only where the DNA matches it firmly. A row's size may be missing; if present it is once, few, many or a size class.

TRBJ2-7	many	TRBV20-1	TRBD2	TGCAGTGCTAGCAGCCGGACTAGCGGGAGGTTTCAGTACGAGCAGTACTTC	CSASSRTSGRFQYEQYF
TRBJ2-7	many	TRBV7-4	-	TGTGCCAGCAGCTCAAATCCCCTACCCTACGAGCAGTACTTC	CASSSNPLPYEQYF
TRBJ2-7	many	TRBV5-1	-	TGCGCCAGCAGCTTGGCAACCGGGACCGACTACTACGAGCAGTACTTC	CASSLATGTDYYEQYF
TRBJ2-1	many	TRBV11-1	-	TGTGCCAGCAGCTCCAGAGACGGGAATGAGCAGTTCTTC	CASSSRDGNEQFF
TRBJ2-2	-	TRBV27	-	TGTGCCAGCAGTGAACAGGGCACCGGGGAGCTGTTTTTT	CASSEQGTGELFF
TRBJ2-7	many	TRBV12-3/TRBV12-4	-	TGTGCCAGCAGGACAACAGCCTACGAGCAGTACTTC	CASRTTAYEQYF
TRBJ2-7	many	TRBV27	TRBD1	TGTGCCAGCAGTTTTACCGGGACAGGGGTCTACGAGCAGTACTTC	CASSFTGTGVYEQYF
TRBJ1-2	-	TRBV19	-	TGTGCCAGTAGCGTCCTGGGACGGAACTATGGCTACACCTTC	CASSVLGRNYGYTF
TRBJ2-7	few	TRBV5-1	-	TGCGCCAGCAGCTCGGGGGCAGGGGGGTCCTACGAGCAGTACTTC	CASSSGAGGSYEQYF
TRBJ2-1	-	TRBV10-3	TRBD2	TGTGCCATCACCGGGACTAGCAGTAACCCTGAGCAGTTCTTC	CAITGTSSNPEQFF
TRBJ2-5	-	TRBV14	TRBD1	TGTGCCAGCAGCCAAGGTTGGGCCGGGACAGGGGATAGAGAGACCCAGTACTTC	CASSQGWAGTGDRETQYF
TRBJ2-1	-	TRBV5-1	TRBD2	TGCGCCAGCAGCGGATTAGCGGGGCTCTACAATGAGCAGTTCTTC	CASSGLAGLYNEQFF
TRBJ1-1	many	TRBV5-1	TRBD1	TGCGCCAGCAGCTTGGACAGGGGGGACACTGAAGCTTTCTTT	CASSLDRGDTEAFF
TRBJ2-1	many	TRBV30	TRBD2	TGTGCCACCTCCGGGACTAGTACCTACAATGAGCAGTTCTTC	CATSGTSTYNEQFF
TRBJ1-4	many	TRBV20-1	-	TGCAGTGCACAGGATTATGAAAAACTGTTTTTT	CSAQDYEKLFF
TRBJ2-7	-	TRBV24-1	TRBD2	TGTGCCACCAGTGATTGGACTAGCTACGAGCAGTACTTC	CATSDWTSYEQYF
TRBJ2-1	many	TRBV5-1	TRBD2	TGCGCCAGCAGCCAACCCGGGACTAGCGACGGGGCCAATGAGCAGTTCTTC	CASSQPGTSDGANEQFF
TRBJ2-4	-	TRBV18	-	TGTGCCAGCTCACCACTTTCGGATGGGGCCAAAAACATTCAGTACTTC	CASSPLSDGAKNIQYF
TRBJ1-1	many	TRBV6-1	-	TGTGCCAGCAGACGAACCCACTCCGGGGGAGAAGCTTTCTTT	CASRRTHSGGEAFF
TRBJ2-4	many	TRBV7-9	TRBD1	TGTGCCAGCAGCCAGGGACAGTCCATAGCCAAAAACATTCAGTACTTC	CASSQGQSIAKNIQYF
TRBJ2-2	many	TRBV5-1	-	TGTGCCAGCAGTGGAGGCCGGAACACCGGGGAGCTGTTTTTT	CASSGGRNTGELFF
TRBJ1-4	few	TRBV29-1	TRBD1	TGCAGCGCCAACGGACAGGGGACTTCAACTAATGAAAAACTGTTTTTT	CSANGQGTSTNEKLFF
TRBJ2-1	many	TRBV27	TRBD2	TGTGCCAGTAAGACTAGCGGGACCTCCTACAATGAGCAGTTCTTC	CASKTSGTSYNEQFF
TRBJ2-5	many	TRBV12-3/TRBV12-4	TRBD2	TGTGCCAGCAGTTTAGTGGTAGCGGGAGGCCAAGAGACCCAGTACTTC	CASSLVVAGGQETQYF
TRBJ2-1	many	TRBV4-1	-	TGCGCCAGCAGCCACGTCGAGGATGAGCAGTTCTTC	CASSHVEDEQFF
TRBJ2-1	many	TRBV20-1	TRBD2	TGCAGTGCTAGAGTAGGGCTAGCGGAACCCTACAATGAGCAGTTCTTC	CSARVGLAEPYNEQFF
TRBJ2-7	-	TRBV12-3/TRBV12-4	-	TGTGCCAGCAAAAGATCAGAGGTCCACGAGCAGTACTTC	CASKRSEVHEQYF